This TCR beta chain was recorded in a study of cytomegalovirus exposure and HLA in healthy donors. PCR primers comprised 60 Vbeta and 13 Jbeta primers. The method was immunoSEQ multiplex PCR; TCRdb's version includes in-frame clones alone and lacks a portion of them. The sample holds about 150,000 clones, roughly 70% seen once. V was pared by 1 base and J by 3 bases, with 7 bases between. The CDR3 length is 13 residues. Germline assignment: CDR1 LGHNA and CDR2 YNFKEQ. The chain is built from TRBV4-2 and TRBJ2-7; tentatively, D is TRBD1 (5 bases). The receptor was isolated from a man in his thirties or forties in good health and CMV-seropositive. Sequenced sample: PBMCs. CDR3 sequence reads: CASSQGQLYEQYF. CDR3 nucleotide sequence: TGTGCCAGCAGCCAAGGACAGCTCTACGAGCAGTACTTC.